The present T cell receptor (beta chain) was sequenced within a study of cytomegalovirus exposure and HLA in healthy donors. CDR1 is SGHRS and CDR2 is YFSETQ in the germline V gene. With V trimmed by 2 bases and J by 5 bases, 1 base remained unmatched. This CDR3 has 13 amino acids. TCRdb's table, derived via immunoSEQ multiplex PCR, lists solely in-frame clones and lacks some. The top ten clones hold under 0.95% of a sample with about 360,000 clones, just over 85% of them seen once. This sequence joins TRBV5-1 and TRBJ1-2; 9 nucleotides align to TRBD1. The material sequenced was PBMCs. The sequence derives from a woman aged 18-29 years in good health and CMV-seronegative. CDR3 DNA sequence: TGCGCCAGCAGCTTCGACAGGGGGTATGGCTACACCTTC. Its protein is CASSFDRGYGYTF. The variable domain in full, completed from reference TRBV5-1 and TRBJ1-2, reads KAGVTQTPRYLIKTRGQQVTLSCSPISGHRSVSWYQQTPGQGLQFLFEYFSETQRNKGNFPGRFSGRQFSNSRSEMNVSTLELGDSALYLCASSFDRGYGYTFGSGTRLTVV.